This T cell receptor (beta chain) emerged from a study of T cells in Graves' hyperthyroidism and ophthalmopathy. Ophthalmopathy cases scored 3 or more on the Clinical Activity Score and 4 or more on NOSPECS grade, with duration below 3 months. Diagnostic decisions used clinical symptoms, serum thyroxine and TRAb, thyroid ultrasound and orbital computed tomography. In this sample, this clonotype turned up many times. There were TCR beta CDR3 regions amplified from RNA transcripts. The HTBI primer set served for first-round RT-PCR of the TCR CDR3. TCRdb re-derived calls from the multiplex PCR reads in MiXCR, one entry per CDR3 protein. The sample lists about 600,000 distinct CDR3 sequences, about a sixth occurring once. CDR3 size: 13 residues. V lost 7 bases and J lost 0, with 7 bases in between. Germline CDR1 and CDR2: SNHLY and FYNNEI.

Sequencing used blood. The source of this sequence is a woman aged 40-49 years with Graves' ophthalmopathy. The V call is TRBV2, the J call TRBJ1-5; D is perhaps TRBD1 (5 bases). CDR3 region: CASIRDSNQPQHF. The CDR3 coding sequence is TGTGCCAGCATCAGGGATAGCAATCAGCCCCAGCATTTT.